The clone carrying this TCR beta chain was observed at least ten times. Its antigen is currently unknown. Library preparation for TCR beta used quantitative 5'-RACE with molecular barcodes. TCRdb recomputed calls from the 5' RACE reads with MiXCR, one row per CDR3 protein. The table includes 670,000 or so distinct CDR3 sequences, under 20% detected once. The sample comes from a study of CD8 T cells in ankylosing spondylitis. Points from the study as a whole: Earlier reports found some motif variants in synovial fluid and blood in reactive arthritis. Characteristic, it appeared, of ankylosing spondylitis blood was a TCR beta motif of eight or nine highly homologous variants.

This CDR3 comprises 17 residues. Unmatched junction bases numbered 8, after V lost 1 base and J lost 7 bases. Germline V gene lookup returns CDR1 SGHDT and CDR2 YYEEEE. The chain combines TRBV5-6 with TRBJ2-2, with 12 positions matching TRBD2. The receptor was derived from a male donor with ankylosing spondylitis. Sequenced: blood, either unsorted or a sorted T cell fraction (not recorded which). CDR3 sequence reads: CASSLTSGRTIIGELFF. The CDR3 region has the DNA TGTGCCAGCAGCTTGACTAGCGGGAGGACGATCATCGGGGAGCTGTTTTTT.